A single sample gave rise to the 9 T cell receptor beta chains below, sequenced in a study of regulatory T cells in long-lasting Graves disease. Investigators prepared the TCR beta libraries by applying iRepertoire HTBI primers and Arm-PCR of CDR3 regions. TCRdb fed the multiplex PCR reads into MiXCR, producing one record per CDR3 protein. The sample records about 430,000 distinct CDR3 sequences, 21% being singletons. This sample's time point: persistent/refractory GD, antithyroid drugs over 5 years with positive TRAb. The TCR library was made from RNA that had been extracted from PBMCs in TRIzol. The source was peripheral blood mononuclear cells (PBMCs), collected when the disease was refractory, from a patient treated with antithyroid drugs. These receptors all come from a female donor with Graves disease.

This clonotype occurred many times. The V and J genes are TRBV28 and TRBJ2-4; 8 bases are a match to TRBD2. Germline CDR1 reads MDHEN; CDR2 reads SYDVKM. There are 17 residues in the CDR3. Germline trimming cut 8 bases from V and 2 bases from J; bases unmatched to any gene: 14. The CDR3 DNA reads TGTGCCAGCGGCCCCCGGGAGGGAATATCACCCAAAAACATTCAGTACTTC. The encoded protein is CASGPREGISPKNIQYF.

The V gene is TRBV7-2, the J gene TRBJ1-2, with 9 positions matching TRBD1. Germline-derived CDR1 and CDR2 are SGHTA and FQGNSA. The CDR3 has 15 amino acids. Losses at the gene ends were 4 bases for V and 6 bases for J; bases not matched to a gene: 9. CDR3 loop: CASSSSWTGADGYTF. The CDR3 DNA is TGTGCCAGCAGCTCAAGCTGGACAGGGGCAGATGGCTACACCTTC.

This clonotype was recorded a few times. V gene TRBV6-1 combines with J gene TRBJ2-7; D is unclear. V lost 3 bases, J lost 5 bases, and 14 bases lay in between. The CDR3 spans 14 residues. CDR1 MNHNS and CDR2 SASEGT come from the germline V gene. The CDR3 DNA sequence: TGTGCCAGCAGTGAGGCCTCTCCGAGGAACGAGCAGTACTTC. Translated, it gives CASSEASPRNEQYF.

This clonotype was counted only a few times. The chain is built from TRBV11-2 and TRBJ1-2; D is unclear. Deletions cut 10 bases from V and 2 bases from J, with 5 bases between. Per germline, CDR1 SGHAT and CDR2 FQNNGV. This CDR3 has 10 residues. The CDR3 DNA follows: TGTGCCACCAGAAACTATGGCTACACCTTC. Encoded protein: CATRNYGYTF.

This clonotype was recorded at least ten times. Written as DNA, the CDR3 is TGTGCCAGCAGTTTATTCCCCTTAGCGGAGGCCGAGCAGTACTTC. This codes for CASSLFPLAEAEQYF. The chain has TRBV28 and TRBJ2-7, with a weak D call TRBD2 (6 bases). Germline V lookup: CDR1 MDHEN, CDR2 SYDVKM. This CDR3 comprises 15 residues. The V end was cut by 1 base, the J end by 6 bases, with 16 bases between.

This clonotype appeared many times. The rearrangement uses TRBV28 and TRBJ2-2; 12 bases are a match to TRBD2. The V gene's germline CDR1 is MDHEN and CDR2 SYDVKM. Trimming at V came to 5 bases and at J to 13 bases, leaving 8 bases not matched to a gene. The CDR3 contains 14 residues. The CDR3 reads CASSRTSGNVGLFF. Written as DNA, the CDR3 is TGTGCCAGCAGTCGGACTAGCGGGAATGTTGGGCTGTTTTTT. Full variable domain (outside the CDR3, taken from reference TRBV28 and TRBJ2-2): DVKVTQSSRYLVKRTGEKVFLECVQDMDHENMFWYRQDPGLGLRLIYFSYDVKMKEKGDIPEGYSVSREKKERFSLILESASTNQTSMYLCASSRTSGNVGLFFGEGSRLTVL.

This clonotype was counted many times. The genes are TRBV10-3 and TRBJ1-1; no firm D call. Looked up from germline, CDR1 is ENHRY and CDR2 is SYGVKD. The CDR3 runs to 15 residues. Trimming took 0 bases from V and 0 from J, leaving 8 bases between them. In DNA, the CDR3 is TGTGCCATCAGTGAGTCGCCCAGCCTGAACACTGAAGCTTTCTTT. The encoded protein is CAISESPSLNTEAFF.

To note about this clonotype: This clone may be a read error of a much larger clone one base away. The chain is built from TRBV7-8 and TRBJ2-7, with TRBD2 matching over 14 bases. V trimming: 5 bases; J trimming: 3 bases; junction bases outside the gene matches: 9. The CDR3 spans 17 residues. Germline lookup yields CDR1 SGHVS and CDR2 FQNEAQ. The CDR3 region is CASSPETSGRAYYEQYF. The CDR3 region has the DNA TGTGCCAGCAGCCCCGAGACTAGCGGGAGGGCCTACTACGAGCAGTACTTC.

The CDR3 coding sequence is TGTGCCAGCAGCCCAGGACAGGGGGCGGGCACCGGGGAGCTGTTTTTT. Amino acids: CASSPGQGAGTGELFF. V usage is TRBV7-8 and J usage is TRBJ2-2; 11 bases map to TRBD1. Germline CDR1 is SGHVS and CDR2 is FQNEAQ. Losses at the gene ends were 5 bases for V and 4 bases for J; bases not matched to a gene: 6. The CDR3 sequence is 16 residues long.